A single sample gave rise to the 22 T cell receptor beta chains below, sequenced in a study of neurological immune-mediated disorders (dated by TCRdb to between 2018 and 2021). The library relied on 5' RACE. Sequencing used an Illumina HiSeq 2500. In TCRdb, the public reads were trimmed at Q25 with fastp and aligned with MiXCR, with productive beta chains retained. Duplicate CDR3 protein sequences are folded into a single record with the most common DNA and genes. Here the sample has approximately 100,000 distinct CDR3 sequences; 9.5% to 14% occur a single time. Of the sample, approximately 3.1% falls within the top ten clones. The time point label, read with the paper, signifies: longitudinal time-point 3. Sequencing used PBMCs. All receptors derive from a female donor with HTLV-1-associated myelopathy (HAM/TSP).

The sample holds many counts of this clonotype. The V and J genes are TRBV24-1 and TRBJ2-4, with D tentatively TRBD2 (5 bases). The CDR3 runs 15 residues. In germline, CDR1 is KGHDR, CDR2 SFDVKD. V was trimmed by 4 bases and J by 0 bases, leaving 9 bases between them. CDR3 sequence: CATSEADLAKNIQYF. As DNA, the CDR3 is TGTGCCACCAGTGAAGCGGATCTAGCCAAAAACATTCAGTACTTC.

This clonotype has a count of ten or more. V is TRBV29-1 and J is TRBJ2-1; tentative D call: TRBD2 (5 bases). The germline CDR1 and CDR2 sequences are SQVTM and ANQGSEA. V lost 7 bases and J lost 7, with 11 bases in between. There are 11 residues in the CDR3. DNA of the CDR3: TGCAGCGCCCCGAGCGGAAATGAGCAGTTCTTC. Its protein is CSAPSGNEQFF.

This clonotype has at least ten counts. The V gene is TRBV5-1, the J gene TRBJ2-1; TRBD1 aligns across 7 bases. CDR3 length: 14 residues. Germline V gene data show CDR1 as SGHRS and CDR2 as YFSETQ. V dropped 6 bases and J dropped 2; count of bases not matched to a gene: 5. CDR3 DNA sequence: TGCGCCAGCATGCGACAGGGCACCTACAATGAGCAGTTCTTC. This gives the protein CASMRQGTYNEQFF. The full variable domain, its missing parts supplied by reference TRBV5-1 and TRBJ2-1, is KAGVTQTPRYLIKTRGQQVTLSCSPISGHRSVSWYQQTPGQGLQFLFEYFSETQRNKGNFPGRFSGRQFSNSRSEMNVSTLELGDSALYLCASMRQGTYNEQFFGPGTRLTVL.

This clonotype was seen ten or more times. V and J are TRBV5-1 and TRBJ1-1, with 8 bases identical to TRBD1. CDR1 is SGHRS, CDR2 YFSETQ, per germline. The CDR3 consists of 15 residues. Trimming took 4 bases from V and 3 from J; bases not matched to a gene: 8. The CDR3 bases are TGCGCCAGCAGCAGCAGACAGGGGTTGGACACTGAAGCTTTCTTT. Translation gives CASSSRQGLDTEAFF.

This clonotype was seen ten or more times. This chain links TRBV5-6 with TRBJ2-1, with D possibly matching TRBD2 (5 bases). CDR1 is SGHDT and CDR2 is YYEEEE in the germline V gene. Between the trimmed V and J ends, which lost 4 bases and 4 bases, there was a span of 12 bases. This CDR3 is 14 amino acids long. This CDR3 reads CASSPGYAYNEQFF. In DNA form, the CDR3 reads TGTGCCAGCAGCCCGGGATATGCGTACAATGAGCAGTTCTTC.

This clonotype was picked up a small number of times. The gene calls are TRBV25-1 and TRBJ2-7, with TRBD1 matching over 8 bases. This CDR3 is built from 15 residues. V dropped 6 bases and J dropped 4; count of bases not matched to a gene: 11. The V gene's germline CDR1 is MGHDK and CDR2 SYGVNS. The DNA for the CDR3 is TGTGCCAGCAGCGGTAATGACAGGGGAAGGTACGAGCAGTACTTC. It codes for CASSGNDRGRYEQYF.

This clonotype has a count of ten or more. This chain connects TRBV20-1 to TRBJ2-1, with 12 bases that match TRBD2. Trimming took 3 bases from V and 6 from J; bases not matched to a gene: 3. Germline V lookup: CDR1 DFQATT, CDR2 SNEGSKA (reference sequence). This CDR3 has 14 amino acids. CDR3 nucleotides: TGCAGTGCTAGGAGGACTAGCGGGGCCAATGAGCAGTTCTTC. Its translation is CSARRTSGANEQFF.

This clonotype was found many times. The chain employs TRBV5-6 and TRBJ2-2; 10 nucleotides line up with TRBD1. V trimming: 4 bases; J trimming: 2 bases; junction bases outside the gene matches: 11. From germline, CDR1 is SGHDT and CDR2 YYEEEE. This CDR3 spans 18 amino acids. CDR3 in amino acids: CASSRRDRGLVNTGELFF. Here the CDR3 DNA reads TGTGCCAGCAGCCGCCGAGACAGGGGGCTGGTTAACACCGGGGAGCTGTTTTTT.

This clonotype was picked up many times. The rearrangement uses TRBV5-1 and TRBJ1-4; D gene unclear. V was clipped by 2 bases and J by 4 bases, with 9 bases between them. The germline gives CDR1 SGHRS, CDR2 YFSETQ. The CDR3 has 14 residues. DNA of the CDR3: TGCGCCAGCAGCTTTATGGTCGGTAATGAAAAACTGTTTTTT. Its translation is CASSFMVGNEKLFF.

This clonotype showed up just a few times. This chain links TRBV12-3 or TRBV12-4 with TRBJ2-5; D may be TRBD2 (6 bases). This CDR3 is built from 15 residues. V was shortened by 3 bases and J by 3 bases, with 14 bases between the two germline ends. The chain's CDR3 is CASSLGGLQKETQYF. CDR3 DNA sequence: TGTGCCAGCAGTTTGGGCGGACTACAAAAAGAGACCCAGTACTTC.

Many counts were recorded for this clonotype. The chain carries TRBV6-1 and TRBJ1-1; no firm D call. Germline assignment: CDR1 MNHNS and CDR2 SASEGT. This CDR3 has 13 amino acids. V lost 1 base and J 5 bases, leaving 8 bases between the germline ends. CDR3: CASSEGAGTEAFF. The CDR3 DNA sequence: TGTGCCAGCAGTGAAGGGGCAGGAACTGAAGCTTTCTTT.

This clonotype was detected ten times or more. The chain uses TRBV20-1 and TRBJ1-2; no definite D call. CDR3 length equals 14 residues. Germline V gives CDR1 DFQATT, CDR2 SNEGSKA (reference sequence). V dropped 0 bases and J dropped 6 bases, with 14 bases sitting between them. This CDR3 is CSARDFQTSHGYTF. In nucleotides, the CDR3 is TGCAGTGCTAGAGATTTTCAGACATCGCATGGCTACACCTTC.

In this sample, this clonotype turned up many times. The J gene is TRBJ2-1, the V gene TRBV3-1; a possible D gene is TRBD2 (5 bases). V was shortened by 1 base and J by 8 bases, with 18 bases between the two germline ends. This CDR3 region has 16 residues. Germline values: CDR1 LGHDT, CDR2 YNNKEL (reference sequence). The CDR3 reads CASSQVATSSKDEQFF. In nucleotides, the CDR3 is TGTGCCAGCAGCCAAGTAGCGACTTCCTCAAAGGATGAGCAGTTCTTC.

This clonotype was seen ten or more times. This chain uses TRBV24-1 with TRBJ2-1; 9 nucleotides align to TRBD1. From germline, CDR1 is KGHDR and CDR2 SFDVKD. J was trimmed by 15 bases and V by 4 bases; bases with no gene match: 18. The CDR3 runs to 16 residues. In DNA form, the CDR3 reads TGTGCCACCAGTGACAAATCTCCAGGACAGGGGTACGAGAGGTTCTTC. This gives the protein CATSDKSPGQGYERFF.

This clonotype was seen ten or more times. CDR3 in DNA: TGCGCCAGCAGCCCAACAGGGAATTCACCCCTCCACTTT. This codes for CASSPTGNSPLHF. This chain links TRBV5-1 with TRBJ1-6, with a tentative D call TRBD1 (6 bases). The germline V and J ends were trimmed by 4 bases and 7 bases, with 9 bases remaining between them. The germline V gene has CDR1 SGHRS and CDR2 YFSETQ. This CDR3 is 13 amino acids long.

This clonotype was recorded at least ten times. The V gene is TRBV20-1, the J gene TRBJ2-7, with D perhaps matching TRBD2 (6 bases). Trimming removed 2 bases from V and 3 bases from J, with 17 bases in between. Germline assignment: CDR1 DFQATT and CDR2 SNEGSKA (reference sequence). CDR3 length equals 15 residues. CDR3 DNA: TGCAGTGCTAGATTAGCGGAGCCCCAGAACTACGAGCAGTACTTC. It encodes CSARLAEPQNYEQYF.

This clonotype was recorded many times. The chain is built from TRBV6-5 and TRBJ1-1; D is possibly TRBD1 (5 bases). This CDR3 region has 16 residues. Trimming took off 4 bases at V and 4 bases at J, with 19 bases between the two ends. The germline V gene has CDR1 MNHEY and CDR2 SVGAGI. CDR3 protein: CASSSPGQPEGTEAFF. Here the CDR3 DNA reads TGTGCCAGCAGTTCCCCAGGGCAGCCCGAGGGCACTGAAGCTTTCTTT.

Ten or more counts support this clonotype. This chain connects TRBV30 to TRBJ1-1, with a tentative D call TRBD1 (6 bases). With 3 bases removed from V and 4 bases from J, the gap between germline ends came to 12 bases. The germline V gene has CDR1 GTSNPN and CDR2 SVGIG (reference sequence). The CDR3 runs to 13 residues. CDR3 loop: CAWSTGWSTEAFF. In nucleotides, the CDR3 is TGTGCCTGGAGCACAGGGTGGTCCACTGAAGCTTTCTTT.

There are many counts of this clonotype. The chain's CDR3 is CASSSGLAGGTDTQYF. DNA for the CDR3: TGTGCCAGCAGCTCGGGACTAGCGGGGGGCACAGATACGCAGTATTTT. The genes are TRBV7-2 and TRBJ2-3; 14 bases fit TRBD2. Germline-derived CDR1 and CDR2 are SGHTA and FQGNSA. The trim removed 4 bases at V and 1 base at J, leaving 1 base unmatched. The length of the CDR3 is 16 residues.

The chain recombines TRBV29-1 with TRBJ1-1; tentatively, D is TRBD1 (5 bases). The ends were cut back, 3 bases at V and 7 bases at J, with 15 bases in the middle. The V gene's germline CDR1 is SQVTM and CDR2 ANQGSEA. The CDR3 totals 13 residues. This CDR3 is CSVEGHECIEAFF. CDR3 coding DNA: TGCAGCGTTGAGGGGCACGAGTGCATTGAAGCTTTCTTT.

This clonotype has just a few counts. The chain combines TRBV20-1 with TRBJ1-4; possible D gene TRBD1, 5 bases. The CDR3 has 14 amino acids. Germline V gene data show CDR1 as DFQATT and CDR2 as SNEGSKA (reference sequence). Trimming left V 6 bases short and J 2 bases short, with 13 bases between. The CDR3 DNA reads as TGCAGTGCCGCGAGGGGTGGGACTAATGAAAAACTGTTTTTT. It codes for CSAARGGTNEKLFF.

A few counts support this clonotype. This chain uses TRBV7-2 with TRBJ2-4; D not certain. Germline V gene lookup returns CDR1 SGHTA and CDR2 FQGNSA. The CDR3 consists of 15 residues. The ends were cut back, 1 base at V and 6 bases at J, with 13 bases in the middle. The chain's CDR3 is CASSLGGSNLNIQYF. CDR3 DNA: TGTGCCAGCAGCTTAGGGGGTTCCAATTTAAACATTCAGTACTTC.